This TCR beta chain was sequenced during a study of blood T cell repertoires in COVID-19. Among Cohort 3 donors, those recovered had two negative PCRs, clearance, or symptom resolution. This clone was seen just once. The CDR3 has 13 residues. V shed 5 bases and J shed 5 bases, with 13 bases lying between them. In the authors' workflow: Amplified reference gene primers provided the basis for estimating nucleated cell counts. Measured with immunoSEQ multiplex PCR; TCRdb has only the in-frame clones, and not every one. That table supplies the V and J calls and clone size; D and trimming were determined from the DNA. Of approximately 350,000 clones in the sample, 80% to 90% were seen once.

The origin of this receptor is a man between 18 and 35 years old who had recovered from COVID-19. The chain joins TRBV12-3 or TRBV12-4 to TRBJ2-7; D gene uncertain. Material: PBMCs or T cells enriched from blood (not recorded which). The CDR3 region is CASSAAPVNEQYF. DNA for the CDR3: TGTGCCAGCAGTGCCGCCCCAGTTAACGAGCAGTACTTC.